A selection of T cell receptor beta chains follows, all from one sample in a study of T cells after yellow fever vaccination. In TCRdb, the 5' RACE reads were re-called with MiXCR into one record per CDR3 protein. The data show 30,000 to 35,000 distinct CDR3 sequences, 5% to 8.5% seen once. This specimen consisted of PBMCs, either bulk or a sorted T-cell subset (CD4+, CD8+, memory, or dextramer-sorted; not recorded which), obtained on the day of the first yellow fever vaccination. The receptors were gathered from a man between 18 and 29 years old who received the YFV17D yellow fever vaccine. Each CDR3 is given with its conserved first and last residue. The D gene is left open where the match is weak. Size tells how often a clone was seen (once, few, many) or the class of an expanded clone, and some rows leave it out.

v_gene,d_gene,j_gene,abundance,CDR3nt,CDR3aa
TRBV13,TRBD2,TRBJ2-2,many,TGTGCCAGCAGCTTAGGAGTAGGGGATAGCGGGGGATCGAACACCGGGGAGCTGTTTTTT,CASSLGVGDSGGSNTGELFF
TRBV7-2,-,TRBJ2-5,many,TGTGCCAGCAGCTTACTTACCAGGGAGGAGACCCAGTACTTC,CASSLLTREETQYF
TRBV7-2,-,TRBJ2-2,many,TGTGCCACCAAAGCCGGGGCTGCCGGGGAGCTGTTTTTT,CATKAGAAGELFF
TRBV28,TRBD2,TRBJ2-3,many,TGTGCCAGCGGGCGGGGGGGCCGTAATACGCAGTATTTT,CASGRGGRNTQYF
TRBV19,-,TRBJ2-5,-,TGTGCCAGTAGTGGACGCCGGGACGGTGATTTGGAGACCCAGTACTTC,CASSGRRDGDLETQYF
TRBV20-1,-,TRBJ2-3,few,TGCAGTGCTGAGGACGGCAGCACAGATACGCAGTATTTT,CSAEDGSTDTQYF
TRBV28,TRBD1,TRBJ2-5,many,TGTGCCAGCAGTCCCCGGACAGGCACAGAGACCCAGTACTTC,CASSPRTGTETQYF
TRBV12-5,-,TRBJ1-2,many,TGTGCTAGTGGTTCAGGGTACGAGTCATATGGCTACACCTTC,CASGSGYESYGYTF
TRBV4-2,-,TRBJ1-2,-,TGTGCCAGCAGCCAAGATACAGGTGCGGGAAGGGGCTACACCTTC,CASSQDTGAGRGYTF
TRBV6-1,TRBD1,TRBJ2-1,many,TGTGCCATCTCAAGGGGGACAGGGGGCGGGAATGAGCAGTTCTTC,CAISRGTGGGNEQFF